Included here is one TCR beta chain sequence, with context. Its antigen is still unknown. These data originate in a study of radiation and T cells in renal cell carcinoma. Points from the study as a whole: No pretreatment tumor biopsies were available for baseline clonotypes.

Some clones are missing from TCRdb's copy, which holds only in-frame ones; the method was immunoSEQ multiplex PCR. The sample contains around 95,000 clones, approximately 82% of which appear only once. This CDR3 is built from 18 residues. CDR1 and CDR2 (germline): SGHTS, YDEGEE. Trimming pared 2 bases from V and 0 bases from J, leaving 18 bases between. Regarding time point: blood 4 weeks post-SBRT, at nephrectomy. Stated treatment: 15 Gy SBRT to primary tumor, nephrectomy 4 weeks later. Blood was sampled at baseline, 2 weeks and 4 weeks after SBRT. Clear cell pathology was present in this patient's renal cell carcinoma.

This chain joins TRBV5-8 and TRBJ1-5; D gene unclear. Sequencing was performed on blood, taken from a patient whose treatment included radiotherapy and nephrectomy. The TCR sequence derives from a man in his sixties with renal cell carcinoma. The CDR3 DNA reads TGTGCCAGCAGCTTCAATCGGGCCGGAGTGTATAGCAATCAGCCCCAGCATTTT. It encodes CASSFNRAGVYSNQPQHF.